The entry below describes one T cell receptor (beta chain). What it binds is unknown. The data are from a study of beta chain features in type 1 diabetes. Whole-study context: Patients were similar to healthy donors in age and gender (as well as in cell yields).

General observations from the study: Patients and controls would be equally affected if PCR favored shorter templates.

The whole isolated RNA underwent reverse transcription, so sequencing captured expressed TCRB transcripts. The method was immunoSEQ multiplex PCR; TCRdb's version includes in-frame clones alone and lacks a portion of them. This sample has around 450,000 clones, with approximately 10% found just once. Trimming stripped 1 base from V and 7 bases from J, with 9 bases between. CDR3 size: 12 residues. The germline gives CDR1 GTSNPN, CDR2 SVGIG (reference sequence). V is TRBV30 and J is TRBJ2-3; either TRBD1 or TRBD2 may supply D (5 bases each). This TCR was sampled from a woman aged 18-29 years in good health. What was sequenced was naive CD4+ T cells from blood. The CDR3: CAWSGDRYTQYF. CDR3 sequence (DNA): TGTGCCTGGAGTGGGGACCGGTATACGCAGTATTTT.